One and the same sample provided the 7 T cell receptor beta chains below, sequenced in a study of blood T cell repertoires in COVID-19. Sequenced by immunoSEQ multiplex PCR; TCRdb stores in-frame clones only, minus some. This table holds 150,000 to 200,000 clones, 85% to 90% found once. Sequencing was carried out using peripheral blood. Receptors were obtained from a woman aged 60-70 years with COVID-19, enrolled during active disease.

The chain links TRBV15 to TRBJ2-2; 9 bases map to TRBD1. The CDR3 loop spans 17 amino acids. Germline loops: CDR1 LNHNV, CDR2 YYDKDF (reference sequence). Trimming at V came to 3 bases and at J to 0 bases, leaving 5 bases not matched to a gene. CDR3 in DNA: TGTGCCACCAGCAGGATAACAGGGGGCCCGAACACCGGGGAGCTGTTTTTT. It encodes CATSRITGGPNTGELFF.

This clone was seen once. The chain has TRBV6-5 and TRBJ2-2; D gene ambiguous. V lost 10 bases and J 4 bases, leaving 13 bases between the germline ends. This CDR3 is 13 amino acids long. CDR1 is MNHEY and CDR2 is SVGAGI in the germline V gene. The CDR3 DNA sequence: TGTGCCATAGGCCGAGGCAGCACCGGGGAGCTGTTTTTT. This translates into CAIGRGSTGELFF.

V and J are TRBV9 and TRBJ1-6; D perhaps matches TRBD1 (6 bases). This CDR3 contains 13 residues. Germline values: CDR1 SGDLS, CDR2 YYNGEE. Trimming removed 2 bases from V and 10 bases from J, with 10 bases in between. The CDR3 DNA reads TGTGCCAGCAGCGTTACAGGGAACTCACCCCTCCACTTT. This encodes CASSVTGNSPLHF.

The CDR3: CASSSRRDSSYNEQFF. The DNA of the CDR3 is TGTGCCAGCAGTTCCCGCCGGGACAGCTCCTACAATGAGCAGTTCTTC. The rearrangement links TRBV27 to TRBJ2-1; 7 positions agree with TRBD1. CDR3 length: 16 amino acids. Trimming at V came to 4 bases and at J to 0 bases, leaving 6 bases not matched to a gene. Germline values: CDR1 MNHEY, CDR2 SMNVEV (reference sequence).

This chain joins TRBV25-1 and TRBJ2-7; D may be TRBD1 (6 bases). The CDR3 has 12 amino acids. The ends were cut back, 8 bases at V and 2 bases at J, with 10 bases in the middle. Germline CDR1 reads MGHDK; CDR2 reads SYGVNS. The chain's CDR3 is CASGYRAYEQYF. CDR3 in DNA: TGTGCCAGCGGTTACAGGGCCTACGAGCAGTACTTC.

The chain recombines TRBV19 with TRBJ2-7; TRBD2 matches at 7 bases. Germline V gene data show CDR1 as LNHDA and CDR2 as SQIVND (reference sequence). This CDR3 contains 14 residues. The ends lost 7 bases at V and 2 bases at J; junction bases unmatched: 8. CDR3 DNA sequence: TGTGCCAGTAAAGGGACTAACAGAGCCTACGAGCAGTACTTC. Translated: CASKGTNRAYEQYF.

The chain links TRBV29-1 to TRBJ2-7; a weak D match, TRBD2 (7 bases). V shed 4 bases and J shed 2 bases, with 15 bases lying between them. The germline CDR1 and CDR2 sequences are SQVTM and ANQGSEA. The CDR3 consists of 14 residues. Written as DNA, the CDR3 is TGCAGCGTTGGGCAAGGGGGAGGGCCCTACGAGCAGTACTTC. Residues: CSVGQGGGPYEQYF.